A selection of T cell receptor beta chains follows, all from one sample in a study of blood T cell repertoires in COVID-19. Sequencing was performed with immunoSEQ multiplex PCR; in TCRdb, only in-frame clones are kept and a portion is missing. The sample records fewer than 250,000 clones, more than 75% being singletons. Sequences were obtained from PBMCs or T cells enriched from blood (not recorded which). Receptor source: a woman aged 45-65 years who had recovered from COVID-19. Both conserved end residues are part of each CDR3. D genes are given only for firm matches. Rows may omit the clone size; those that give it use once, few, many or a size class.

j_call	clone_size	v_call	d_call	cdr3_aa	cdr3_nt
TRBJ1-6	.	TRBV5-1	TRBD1	CASSLVSGGNSPLHF	TGCGCCAGCAGCTTGGTGTCAGGGGGTAATTCACCCCTCCACTTT
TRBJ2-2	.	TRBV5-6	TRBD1	CASSSGTGNTGELFF	TGTGCCAGCAGCTCTGGGACAGGTAACACCGGGGAGCTGTTTTTT
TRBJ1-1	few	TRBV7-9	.	CASSLRGAGTEAFF	TGTGCCAGCAGCTTGCGGGGGGCGGGCACTGAAGCTTTCTTT
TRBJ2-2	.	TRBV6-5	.	CASSSERLNTGELFF	TGTGCCAGCAGTTCCGAGCGGTTGAACACCGGGGAGCTGTTTTTT
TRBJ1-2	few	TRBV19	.	CASSIDTFISSTAGYTF	TGTGCCAGTAGTATAGATACCTTTATCTCCAGTACCGCTGGCTACACCTTC
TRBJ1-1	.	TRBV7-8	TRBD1	CASSQNRGRNTEAFF	TGTGCCAGCAGCCAAAACAGGGGGAGGAACACTGAAGCTTTCTTT
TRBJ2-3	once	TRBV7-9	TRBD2	CASSQGLVLAGTDTQYF	TGTGCCAGCAGCCAAGGTTTAGTACTAGCGGGCACAGATACGCAGTATTTT
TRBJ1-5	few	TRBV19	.	CASSVVWGGNQPQHF	TGTGCCAGTAGTGTAGTTTGGGGAGGCAATCAGCCCCAGCATTTT
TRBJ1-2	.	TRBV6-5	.	CASSYSIGNLRDGYTF	TGTGCCAGCAGTTACTCGATCGGCAATCTGAGGGATGGCTACACCTTC
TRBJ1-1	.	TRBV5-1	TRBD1	CASSYSTGDTEAFF	TGCGCCAGCAGCTACAGTACAGGGGACACTGAAGCTTTCTTT
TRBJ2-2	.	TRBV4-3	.	CASSQFLSGAGELFF	TGCGCCAGCAGCCAATTTCTTTCGGGTGCCGGGGAGCTGTTTTTT
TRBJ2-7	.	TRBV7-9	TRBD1	CASSSQQGAWYEQYF	TGTGCCAGCAGCTCCCAGCAGGGGGCCTGGTACGAGCAGTACTTC
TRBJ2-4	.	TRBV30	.	CAWKGVKNIQYF	TGTGCCTGGAAGGGGGTCAAAAACATTCAGTACTTC
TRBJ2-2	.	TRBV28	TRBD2	CASSYLAVLNTGELFF	TGTGCCAGCAGTTACCTAGCGGTTCTGAACACCGGGGAGCTGTTTTTT
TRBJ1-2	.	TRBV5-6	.	CASSLERGVYGYTF	TGTGCCAGCAGCTTGGAACGGGGGGTGTATGGCTACACCTTC
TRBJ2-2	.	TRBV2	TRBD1	CASSVDRDSGELFF	TGTGCCAGCAGTGTAGACAGGGACAGCGGGGAGCTGTTTTTT
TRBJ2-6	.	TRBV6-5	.	CASRTDSGANVLTF	TGTGCCAGCAGGACAGACTCTGGGGCCAACGTCCTGACTTTC
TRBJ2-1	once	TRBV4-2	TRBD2	CASSLAGSSGVEQFF	TGTGCCAGCAGCCTAGCCGGCTCTAGCGGGGTTGAGCAGTTCTTC
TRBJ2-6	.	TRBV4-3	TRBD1	CASSRATGGAYSGANVLTF	TGCGCCAGCAGCCGGGCGACAGGGGGCGCCTACTCTGGGGCCAACGTCCTGACTTTC
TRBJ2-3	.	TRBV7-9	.	CASSPPMERADTQYF	TGTGCCAGCAGCCCGCCGATGGAGCGGGCAGATACGCAGTATTTT
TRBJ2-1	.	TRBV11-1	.	CASSFAYRDTNEQFF	TGTGCCAGCAGCTTTGCCTATCGGGACACCAATGAGCAGTTCTTC
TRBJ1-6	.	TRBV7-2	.	CASSFSTYSPLHF	TGTGCCAGCAGCTTTAGCACATATTCACCCCTCCACTTT
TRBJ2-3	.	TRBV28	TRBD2	CASSFRTSLAGSDTQYF	TGTGCCAGCAGTTTCAGAACCTCTCTAGCGGGGTCGGATACGCAGTATTTT
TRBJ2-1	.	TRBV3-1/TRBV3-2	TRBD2	CASSNLRLAGVSEQFF	TGTGCCAGCAGCAATCTGAGACTAGCGGGAGTAAGTGAGCAGTTCTTC
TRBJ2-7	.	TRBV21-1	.	CASSPRVAGVYEQYF	TGTGCCAGCAGCCCCCGGGTAGCGGGGGTTTACGAGCAGTACTTC
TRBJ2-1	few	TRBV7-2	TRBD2	CASSLRGLAGLDEQFF	TGTGCCAGCAGCTTACGAGGCCTAGCGGGACTCGATGAGCAGTTCTTC
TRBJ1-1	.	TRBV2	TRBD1	CASSADRAMNTEAFF	TGTGCCAGCAGTGCTGACAGGGCCATGAACACTGAAGCTTTCTTT
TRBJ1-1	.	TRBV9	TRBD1	CASSLPDRGGTEAFF	TGTGCCAGCAGCTTACCGGACAGGGGGGGCACTGAAGCTTTCTTT
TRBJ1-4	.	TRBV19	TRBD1	CATGGPPGRDNEKLFF	TGTGCCACAGGGGGCCCCCCAGGGAGGGATAATGAAAAACTGTTTTTT
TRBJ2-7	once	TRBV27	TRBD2	CASSSGRAVEQYF	TGTGCCAGCAGTAGCGGGAGGGCCGTTGAGCAGTACTTC
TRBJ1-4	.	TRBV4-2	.	CASSQDPLSSTNEKLFF	TGTGCCAGCAGCCAAGACCCCCTATCATCAACTAATGAAAAACTGTTTTTT
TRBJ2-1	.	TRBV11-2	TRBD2	CASKLAGGYNEQFF	TGTGCCAGCAAACTAGCGGGAGGTTACAATGAGCAGTTCTTC
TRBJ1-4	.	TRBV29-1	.	CSVGVSGEKLFF	TGCAGCGTTGGCGTCTCGGGTGAAAAACTGTTTTTT